This T cell receptor beta chain derives from a study of identifying expanded T cells in peripheral blood. The assay was immunoSEQ multiplex PCR, and TCRdb's table has in-frame clones only and misses some. Of about 58,000 clones listed, about four fifths were seen once; the top ten hold about 15%. This clone was counted a few times. The V gene end was trimmed by 3 bases and the J gene end by 6 bases; junction bases not matched to a gene: 7. In germline, CDR1 is SQVTM, CDR2 ANQGSEA. This CDR3 is 14 amino acids long. Sequenced input: blood. The origin of this receptor is a person between 18 and 75 years old in good health. The rearrangement uses TRBV29-1 and TRBJ2-1, with TRBD1 identical over 8 bases. CDR3 sequence: CSVDIQGAGNEQFF. The CDR3 coding sequence is TGCAGCGTTGATATTCAGGGGGCTGGCAATGAGCAGTTCTTC.